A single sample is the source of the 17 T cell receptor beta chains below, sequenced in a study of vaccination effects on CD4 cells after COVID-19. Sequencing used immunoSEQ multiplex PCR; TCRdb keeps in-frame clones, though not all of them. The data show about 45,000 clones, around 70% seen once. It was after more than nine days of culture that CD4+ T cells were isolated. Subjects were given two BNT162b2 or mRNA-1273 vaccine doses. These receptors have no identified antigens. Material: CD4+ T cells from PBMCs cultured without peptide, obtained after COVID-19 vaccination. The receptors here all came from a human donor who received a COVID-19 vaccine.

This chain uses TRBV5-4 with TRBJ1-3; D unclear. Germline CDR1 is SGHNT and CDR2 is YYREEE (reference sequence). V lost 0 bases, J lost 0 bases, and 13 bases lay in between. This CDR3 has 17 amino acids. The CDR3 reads CASSLEGGRSSGNTIYF. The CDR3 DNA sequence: TGTGCCAGCAGCTTGGAGGGAGGACGGTCCTCTGGAAACACCATATATTTT.

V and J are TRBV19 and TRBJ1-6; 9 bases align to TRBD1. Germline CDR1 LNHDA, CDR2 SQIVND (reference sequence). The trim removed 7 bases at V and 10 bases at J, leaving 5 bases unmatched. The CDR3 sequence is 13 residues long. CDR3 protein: CASKWDRDSPLHF. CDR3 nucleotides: TGTGCCAGTAAATGGGACAGGGACTCACCCCTCCACTTT.

CDR3 protein: CASQDKGLGNTEAFF. The CDR3 DNA reads TGTGCCAGTCAGGACAAAGGATTAGGAAACACTGAAGCTTTCTTT. The chain links TRBV7-9 to TRBJ1-1; D is possibly TRBD1 (5 bases). V lost 9 bases and J 2 bases, leaving 19 bases between the germline ends. This CDR3 comprises 15 residues. CDR1 is SEHNR, CDR2 FQNEAQ, per germline (reference sequence).

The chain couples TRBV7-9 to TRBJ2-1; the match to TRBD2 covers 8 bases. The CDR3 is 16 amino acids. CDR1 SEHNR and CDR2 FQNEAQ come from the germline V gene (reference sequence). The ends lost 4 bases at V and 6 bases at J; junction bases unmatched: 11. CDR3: CASSYSGTSGLNEQFF. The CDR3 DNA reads TGTGCCAGCAGCTACTCCGGGACTAGTGGGCTCAATGAGCAGTTCTTC.

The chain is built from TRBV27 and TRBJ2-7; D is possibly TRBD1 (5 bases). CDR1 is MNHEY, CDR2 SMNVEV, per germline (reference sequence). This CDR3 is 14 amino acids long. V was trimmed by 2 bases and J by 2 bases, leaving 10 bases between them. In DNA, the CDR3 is TGTGCCAGCAGTTTAAACCCAGGGACCTACGAGCAGTACTTC. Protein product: CASSLNPGTYEQYF.

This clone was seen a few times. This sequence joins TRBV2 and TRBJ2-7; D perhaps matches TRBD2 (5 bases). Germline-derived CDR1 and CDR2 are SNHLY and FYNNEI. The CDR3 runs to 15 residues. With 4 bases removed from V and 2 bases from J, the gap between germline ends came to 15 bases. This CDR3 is CASSVRESWPYEQYF. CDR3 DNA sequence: TGTGCCAGCAGTGTGAGGGAAAGTTGGCCCTACGAGCAGTACTTC.

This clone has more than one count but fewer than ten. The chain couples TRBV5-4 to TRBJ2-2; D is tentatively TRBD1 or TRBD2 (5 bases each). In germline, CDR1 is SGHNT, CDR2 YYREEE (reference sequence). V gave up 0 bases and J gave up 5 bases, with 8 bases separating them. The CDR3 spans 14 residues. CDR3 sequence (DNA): TGTGCCAGCAGCTTGGGGGGGAATACCGGGGAGCTGTTTTTT. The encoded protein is CASSLGGNTGELFF.

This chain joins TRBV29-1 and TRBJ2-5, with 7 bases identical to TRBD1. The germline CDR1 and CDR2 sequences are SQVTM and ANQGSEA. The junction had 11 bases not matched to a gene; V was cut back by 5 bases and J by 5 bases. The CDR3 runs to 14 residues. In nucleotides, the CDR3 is TGCAGCGTTCTCAAGACAGGGCCGGGGGAGACCCAGTACTTC. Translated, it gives CSVLKTGPGETQYF.

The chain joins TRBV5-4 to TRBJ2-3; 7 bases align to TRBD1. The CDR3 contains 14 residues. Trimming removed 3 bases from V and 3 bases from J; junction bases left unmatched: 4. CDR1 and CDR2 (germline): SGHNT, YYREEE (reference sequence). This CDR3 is CASSSGQTTDTQYF. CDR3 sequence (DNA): TGTGCCAGCAGCTCGGGACAGACAACAGATACGCAGTATTTT.

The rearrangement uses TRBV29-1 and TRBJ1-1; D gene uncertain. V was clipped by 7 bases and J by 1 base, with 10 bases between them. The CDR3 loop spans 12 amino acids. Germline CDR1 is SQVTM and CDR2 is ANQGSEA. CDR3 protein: CSASYKNTEAFF. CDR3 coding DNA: TGCAGCGCCTCTTACAAGAACACTGAAGCTTTCTTT.

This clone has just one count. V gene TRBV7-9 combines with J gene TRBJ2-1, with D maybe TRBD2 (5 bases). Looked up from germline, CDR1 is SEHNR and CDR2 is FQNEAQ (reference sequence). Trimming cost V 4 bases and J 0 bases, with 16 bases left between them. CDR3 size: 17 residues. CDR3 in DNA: TGTGCCAGCAGCTCCGGGCGGGCGGGTGTCTCCTACAATGAGCAGTTCTTC. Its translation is CASSSGRAGVSYNEQFF.

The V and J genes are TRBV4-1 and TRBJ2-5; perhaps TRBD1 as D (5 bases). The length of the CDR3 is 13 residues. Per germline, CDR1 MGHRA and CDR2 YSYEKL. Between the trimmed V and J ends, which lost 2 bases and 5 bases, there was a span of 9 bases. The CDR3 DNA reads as TGCGCCAGCAGCCAAATAAGGGGTGAGACCCAGTACTTC. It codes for CASSQIRGETQYF.

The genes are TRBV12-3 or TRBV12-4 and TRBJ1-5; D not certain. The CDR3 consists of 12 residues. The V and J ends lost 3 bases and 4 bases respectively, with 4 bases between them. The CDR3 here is CASSFVNQPQHF. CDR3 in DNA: TGTGCCAGCAGTTTCGTGAATCAGCCCCAGCATTTT.

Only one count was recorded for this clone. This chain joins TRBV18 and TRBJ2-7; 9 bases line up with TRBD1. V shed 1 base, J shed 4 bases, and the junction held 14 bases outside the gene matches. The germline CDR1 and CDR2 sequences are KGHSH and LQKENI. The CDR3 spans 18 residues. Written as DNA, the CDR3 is TGTGCCAGCTCACCACTTTCTTTAGGAGGGACAGGGCGGTACGAGCAGTACTTC. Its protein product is CASSPLSLGGTGRYEQYF. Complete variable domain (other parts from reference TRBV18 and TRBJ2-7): NAGVMQNPRHLVRRRGQEARLRCSPMKGHSHVYWYRQLPEEGLKFMVYLQKENIIDESGMPKERFSAEFPKEGPSILRIQQVVRGDSAAYFCASSPLSLGGTGRYEQYFGPGTRLTVT.

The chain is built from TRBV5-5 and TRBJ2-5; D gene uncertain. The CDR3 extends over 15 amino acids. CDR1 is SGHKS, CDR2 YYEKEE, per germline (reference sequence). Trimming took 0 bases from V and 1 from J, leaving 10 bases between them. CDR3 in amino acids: CASSLAGYPQETQYF. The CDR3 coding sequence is TGTGCCAGCAGCTTGGCCGGCTACCCCCAAGAGACCCAGTACTTC.

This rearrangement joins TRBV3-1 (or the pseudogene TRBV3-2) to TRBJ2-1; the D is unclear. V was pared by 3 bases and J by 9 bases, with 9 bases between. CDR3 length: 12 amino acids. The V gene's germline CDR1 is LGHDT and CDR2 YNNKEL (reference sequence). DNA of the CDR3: TGTGCCAGCAGCCAGAGTTCGACTGAGCAGTTCTTC. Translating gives CASSQSSTEQFF.

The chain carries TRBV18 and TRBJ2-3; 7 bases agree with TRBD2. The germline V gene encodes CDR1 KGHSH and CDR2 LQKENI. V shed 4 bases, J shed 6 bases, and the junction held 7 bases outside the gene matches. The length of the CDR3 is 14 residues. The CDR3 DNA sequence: TGTGCCAGCTCACGTCGACTAGCCGTCGATACGCAGTATTTT. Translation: CASSRRLAVDTQYF. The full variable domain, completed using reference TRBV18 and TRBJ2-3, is NAGVMQNPRHLVRRRGQEARLRCSPMKGHSHVYWYRQLPEEGLKFMVYLQKENIIDESGMPKERFSAEFPKEGPSILRIQQVVRGDSAAYFCASSRRLAVDTQYFGPGTRLTVL.